The rows below give T cell receptor beta chains drawn from one sample of a study of technical replicates of blood from a few donors. Here immunoSEQ multiplex PCR was the method, and the copy in TCRdb shows in-frame clones only, minus some. The sample gives about 84,000 clones, about 98% of which show up once; about 0.15% is in the top ten. Sequences were obtained from T cells isolated from PBMCs. These receptors were obtained from a human donor in good health. Both conserved end residues are part of each CDR3. A D gene is named only where the DNA matches it firmly. Size tells how often a clone was seen (once, few, many) or the class of an expanded clone, and some rows leave it out.

TRBV9	NA	TRBJ2-5	TRBD2	TGTGCCAGCAGCGGCGGGACTAGCGGGATATCTCCCCAGTACTTC	CASSGGTSGISPQYF
TRBV29-1	NA	TRBJ2-1	TRBD1	TGCAGCGTTTTACGAGGGGGCAAGGTCAATGAGCAGTTCTTC	CSVLRGGKVNEQFF
TRBV25-1	once	TRBJ2-4	TRBD2	TGTGCCAGCAGTGATTACCTAGCGGGCTTCATTCAGTACTTC	CASSDYLAGFIQYF
TRBV18	NA	TRBJ2-1	TRBD2	TGTGCCAGCTCCCCGGGACTAGCGGGGTGGTACTCCTACAATGAGCAGTTCTTC	CASSPGLAGWYSYNEQFF
TRBV11-3	NA	TRBJ2-6	TRBD1	TGTGCCAGCAGCTTGCAGGGGGCTGGGGCCAACGTCCTGACTTTC	CASSLQGAGANVLTF
TRBV18	NA	TRBJ2-5	NA	TGTGCCAGCTCACCGTCAGGGATCCAAGAGACCCAGTACTTC	CASSPSGIQETQYF
TRBV9	NA	TRBJ2-1	TRBD2	TGTGCCAGCAGCTCGCGCCCGGGACTAGCGGGGATTGAGCAGTTCTTC	CASSSRPGLAGIEQFF
TRBV11-2	NA	TRBJ2-4	TRBD1	TGTGCCAGCAGCCGAATGGGACAGCAACTAGCCAAAAACATTCAGTACTTC	CASSRMGQQLAKNIQYF
TRBV5-1	once	TRBJ2-7	TRBD2	TGCGCCAGCAGCTTACTAGCGGGAGGCCCCTCCTACGAGCAGTACTTC	CASSLLAGGPSYEQYF
TRBV7-2	NA	TRBJ1-1	TRBD1	TGTGCCAGCAGCGCGGAGTGGACAGGCGAAGCTTTCTTT	CASSAEWTGEAFF
TRBV4-1	NA	TRBJ1-3	NA	TGCGCCAGCAGCCAAGGAATAGGGGCCGGAAACACCATATATTTT	CASSQGIGAGNTIYF
TRBV7-8	once	TRBJ1-5	NA	TGTGCCAGCAGCTTATCTTCGGGGATTAATCAGCCCCAGCATTTT	CASSLSSGINQPQHF
TRBV18	few	TRBJ2-7	TRBD2	TGTGCCAGCTCACCAACTAGCGGGGGGGCCTACGAGCAGTACTTC	CASSPTSGGAYEQYF
TRBV27	NA	TRBJ2-3	TRBD1	TGTGCCAGCAGGGCATCGGACAGGTGGATCACAGATACGCAGTATTTT	CASRASDRWITDTQYF
TRBV27	once	TRBJ2-4	TRBD2	TGTGCCAGCAGTTTAATCGGTAGCGGGGGGGACATTCAGTACTTC	CASSLIGSGGDIQYF
TRBV9	NA	TRBJ2-3	TRBD2	TGTGCCAGCAGCGTAGAAGGACTAGCGGGAGTTGATACGCAGTATTTT	CASSVEGLAGVDTQYF
TRBV7-6	NA	TRBJ2-2	TRBD2	TGTGCCAGCAGCCACGCGAGCGGGATGGGGACCGGGGAGCTGTTTTTT	CASSHASGMGTGELFF
TRBV4-1	NA	TRBJ2-4	NA	TGCGCCAGCAGCTCCGACAGATACGCCAAAAACATTCAGTACTTC	CASSSDRYAKNIQYF
TRBV4-1	NA	TRBJ2-6	NA	TGCGCCAGCAGCCAACTTCTGGACAGTTTCTCTGGGGCCAACGTCCTGACTTTC	CASSQLLDSFSGANVLTF
TRBV7-8	NA	TRBJ2-2	TRBD2	TGTGCCAGCAGCTTACAGTCAAGCGGGAGGCACACCGGGGAGCTGTTTTTT	CASSLQSSGRHTGELFF
TRBV10-2	NA	TRBJ2-2	NA	TGCGCCAGCAGTGCTAGCAGAATTAACACCGGGGAGCTGTTTTTT	CASSASRINTGELFF
TRBV4-1	few	TRBJ2-1	NA	TGCGCCAGCACCCCAGGCCCGGGACAAAACTCCTACAATGAGCAGTTCTTC	CASTPGPGQNSYNEQFF
TRBV2	NA	TRBJ1-6	NA	TGTGCCAGCCAGGGGAGAGATAATTCACCCCTCCACTTT	CASQGRDNSPLHF
TRBV6-1	NA	TRBJ2-7	TRBD1	TGTGCCAGCAGGTGGACAGGAACCTACGAGCAGTACTTC	CASRWTGTYEQYF
TRBV18	NA	TRBJ2-7	NA	TGTGCCAGCTCACCGCCGGACAGCTCCTACGAGCAGTACTTC	CASSPPDSSYEQYF
TRBV6-1	NA	TRBJ2-7	NA	TGTGCCAGCAGTACGCACACCTACGAGCAGTACTTC	CASSTHTYEQYF
TRBV6-1	once	TRBJ2-1	TRBD2	TGTGCCAGCAGACTATGGCGGGAGGATGAGCAGTTCTTC	CASRLWREDEQFF
TRBV9	once	TRBJ1-2	TRBD1	TGTGCCAGCAGCGTCGACGACAGGGAGCGTTTCTTC	CASSVDDRERFF
TRBV30	NA	TRBJ1-6	NA	TGTGCCTGGAGTATCAGCGGGGCTTATAATTCACCCCTCCACTTT	CAWSISGAYNSPLHF